The TCR beta chain under discussion was sequenced for a study of shared clonotypes between healthy human individuals. Sequencing used immunoSEQ multiplex PCR; TCRdb keeps in-frame clones, though not all of them. The sample consists of under 650,000 clones, approximately 95% of them appearing once. Deletions cut 5 bases from V and 6 bases from J, with 16 bases between. The CDR3 extends over 14 amino acids. Germline CDR1 and CDR2: MNHEY and SMNVEV (reference sequence). The sequence derives from a woman aged 30 to 39 in good health. The specimen sequenced was naive CD4+ T cells sorted from blood. Subset indicated: CD45RA+ positively selected. V gene TRBV27 combines with J gene TRBJ1-1, with D perhaps TRBD1 (5 bases). CDR3 sequence reads: CASSQDKVAPEAFF. DNA of the CDR3: TGTGCCAGCAGTCAGGACAAGGTCGCTCCTGAAGCTTTCTTT.